The source of this TCR beta chain is a study of siplizumab effects on memory and regulatory T cells. The assay was immunoSEQ multiplex PCR, and TCRdb's table has in-frame clones only and misses some. The table shows around 99,000 clones, with 92% occurring only once. Germline V gene sequence: CDR1 MGHRA, CDR2 YSYEKL. The CDR3 spans 17 residues. The germline V and J ends were trimmed by 0 bases and 3 bases, with 18 bases remaining between them. The receptor comes from a human donor in good health. Sequencing was carried out using Tregs sorted from blood. V and J are TRBV4-1 and TRBJ2-7; D is tentatively TRBD1 or TRBD2 (6 bases each). Written as DNA, the CDR3 is TGCGCCAGCAGCCAAGATCCCCTCGGGGGCCTTAACTACGAGCAGTACTTC. It is translated as CASSQDPLGGLNYEQYF.